This TCR beta chain was sequenced during a study of sequential checkpoint blockade in melanoma. On the study more broadly: DNA from more than 75 pretreatment tumor samples underwent TCRβ immunosequencing. Matched biopsies came pretreatment and at week 13 for some 22 patients. Study-wide findings and caveats: Tumor T-cell fraction and clonality correlated with PD-L1 and CD8+ counts.

Only in-frame clones appear in the TCRdb table, and some are missing; sequencing was by immunoSEQ multiplex PCR. The table lists approximately 2,500 clones, roughly 23% of them singletons. This clone was seen a few times. Its antigen is unknown. The CDR3 runs 15 residues. The junction had 6 bases not matched to a gene; V was cut back by 7 bases and J by 2 bases. CDR1 and CDR2 (germline): LNHDA, SQIVND (reference sequence). The treatment is: randomized to nivolumab then ipilimumab (arm A) or the reverse (arm B). The receptor's source is a human patient with melanoma. Some clones in this sample may be carry-over from other donors' samples. The chain is built from TRBV19 and TRBJ1-5; 9 positions match TRBD1. This sample comprised tumor tissue (inferred from file names), obtained from a patient given nivolumab and ipilimumab in sequence. The CDR3 reads CASMGGQGGNQPQHF. The CDR3 DNA reads as TGTGCCAGTATGGGGGGACAGGGTGGCAATCAGCCCCAGCATTTT.